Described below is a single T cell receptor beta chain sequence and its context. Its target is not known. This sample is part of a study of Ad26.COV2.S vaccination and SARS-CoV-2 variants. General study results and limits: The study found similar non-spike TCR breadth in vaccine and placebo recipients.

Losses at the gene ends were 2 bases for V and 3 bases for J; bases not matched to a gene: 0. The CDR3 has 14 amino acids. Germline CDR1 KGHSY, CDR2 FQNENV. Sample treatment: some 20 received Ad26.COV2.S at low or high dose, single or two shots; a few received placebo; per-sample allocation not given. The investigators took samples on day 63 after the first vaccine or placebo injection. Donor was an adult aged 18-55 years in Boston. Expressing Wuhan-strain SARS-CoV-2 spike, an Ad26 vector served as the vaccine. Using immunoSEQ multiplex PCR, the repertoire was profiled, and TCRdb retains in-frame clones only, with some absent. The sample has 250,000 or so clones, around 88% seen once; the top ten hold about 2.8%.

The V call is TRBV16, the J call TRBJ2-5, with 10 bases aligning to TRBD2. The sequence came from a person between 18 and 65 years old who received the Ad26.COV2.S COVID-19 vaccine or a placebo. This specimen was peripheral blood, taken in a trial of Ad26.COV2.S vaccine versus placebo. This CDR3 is CASSQLAGEETQYF. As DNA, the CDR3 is TGTGCCAGCAGCCAACTAGCGGGGGAAGAGACCCAGTACTTC.